The sequence of this TCR beta chain was determined in a study of T cell responses to AZD1222 COVID-19 vaccine. Concerning this clone itself: No antigen is known for it.

Generated by immunoSEQ multiplex PCR, the TCRdb table keeps only in-frame clones and is missing some. The sample lists approximately 200,000 clones, more than 85% seen once, with roughly 3.5% in the top ten. Notes on the study in general: Without day 14 samples, only post-peak T cell repertoires were studied. Clonal diversity may have been underestimated, and the donors were mostly white British, with more females than males.

Trimming cost V 4 bases and J 6 bases; bases outside gene matches: 9. The CDR3 spans 15 residues. Looked up from germline, CDR1 is SGHKS and CDR2 is YYEKEE (reference sequence). V is TRBV5-5 and J is TRBJ1-5, with 8 nucleotides matching TRBD1. The sequenced sample was peripheral blood, obtained 28 days after the second AZD1222 dose. The sequence was collected from an adult who received the AZD1222 COVID-19 vaccine. CDR3 DNA sequence: TGTGCCAGCAGCCCAACCGGACAGGGACGTCAGCCCCAGCATTTT. Translation gives CASSPTGQGRQPQHF.